This TCR beta chain comes out of a study of blood T cell repertoires in COVID-19. At the level of the study: Samples came from the United States, Italy and Spain, spanning acute and convalescent COVID-19. T cells, B-cell-depleted T cells, or PBMCs supplied cDNA or gDNA.

In the original analysis: Scientists estimated how many nucleated cells there were by amplifying reference gene primers. Only in-frame clones appear in the TCRdb table, and some are missing; sequencing was by immunoSEQ multiplex PCR. D and trimming were read from the DNA, whereas the V and J calls and clone size are those reported in that table. Here the sample spans 250,000 to 350,000 clones, roughly 90% being singletons. V gave up 4 bases and J gave up 4 bases; unmatched junction bases: 5. The CDR3 length is 14 residues. The V gene's germline CDR1 is SGHVS and CDR2 FQNEAQ. Seattle researchers signed up patients amid active infection and tracked them longitudinally.

The TCR originated in a woman aged 25 to 39 with COVID-19, enrolled during active disease. This chain uses TRBV7-8 with TRBJ2-5, with 8 bases fitting TRBD2. What was sequenced was peripheral blood. The CDR3 nucleotides read TGTGCCAGCAGCTCGGGGGGGCAGGGAGAGACCCAGTACTTC. It translates to CASSSGGQGETQYF.